This TCR beta chain was captured in a study of control samples from healthy donors and cancer patients. Looked up from germline, CDR1 is MRHNA and CDR2 is SNTAGT. Trimming pared 7 bases from V and 3 bases from J, leaving 13 bases between. The CDR3 is 14 amino acids. Here immunoSEQ multiplex PCR was the method, and the copy in TCRdb shows in-frame clones only, minus some. The sample lists over 150,000 clones, around 94% occurring once. The receptor comes from a man aged 55 to 70 with colorectal cancer. V usage is TRBV6-4 and J usage is TRBJ1-5, with D possibly TRBD1 on 6 matching bases. Material: PBMCs. The CDR3 DNA follows: TGTGCCAGCACCGTCGGGGGGCCCAATCAGCCCCAGCATTTT. Translation: CASTVGGPNQPQHF.